This T cell receptor beta chain was identified in a study of cytomegalovirus exposure and HLA in healthy donors. Study-level findings and limits: As immune exposure information, only CMV serostatus was available. Per a prior analysis, the majority of TCR beta V segments were productive roughly 90% or roughly 30% of the time. Rare sequences made up most TCRs, while some public TCRs were found in many donors.

The primer mix had 60 Vbeta and 13 Jbeta primers. This table comes from immunoSEQ multiplex PCR, and its TCRdb copy is limited to in-frame clones, with some not included. The sample yields nearly 200,000 clones, more than 75% seen once. About this clone itself: No antigen is known for it.

Looked up from germline, CDR1 is LGHNA and CDR2 is YSLEER. CDR3 length: 15 amino acids. The ends were cut back, 0 bases at V and 7 bases at J, with 12 bases in the middle. The gene calls are TRBV4-3 and TRBJ1-4; D perhaps matches TRBD1 (6 bases). The sample comprised PBMCs. The TCR comes from a male donor in good health and CMV-seropositive. The CDR3 protein is CASSQDTGLGEKLFF. CDR3 coding DNA: TGCGCCAGCAGCCAAGATACAGGGCTCGGTGAAAAACTGTTTTTT.